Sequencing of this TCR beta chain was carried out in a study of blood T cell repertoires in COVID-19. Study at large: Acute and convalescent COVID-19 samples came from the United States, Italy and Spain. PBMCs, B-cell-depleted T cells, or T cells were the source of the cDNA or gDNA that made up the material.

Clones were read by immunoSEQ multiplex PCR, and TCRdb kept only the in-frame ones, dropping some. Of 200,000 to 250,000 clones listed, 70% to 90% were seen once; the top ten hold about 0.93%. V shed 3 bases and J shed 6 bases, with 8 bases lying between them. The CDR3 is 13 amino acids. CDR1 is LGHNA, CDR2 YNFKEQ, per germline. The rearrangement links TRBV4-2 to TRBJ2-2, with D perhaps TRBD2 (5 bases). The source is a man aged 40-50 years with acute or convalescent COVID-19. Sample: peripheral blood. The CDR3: CASSHGLSGELFF. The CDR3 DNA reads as TGTGCCAGCAGCCACGGACTCTCCGGGGAGCTGTTTTTT.